The 24 T cell receptor beta chains listed next were all sequenced from one sample in a study of T cell responses to AZD1222 COVID-19 vaccine. The repertoire was sequenced with immunoSEQ multiplex PCR; TCRdb's copy has only in-frame clones and lacks some. This table holds roughly 120,000 clones, roughly 89% found once. The sequences come from peripheral blood, collected on day 0 of AZD1222 vaccination. Receptor source: an adult in good health.

The chain joins TRBV6-5 to TRBJ1-6, with TRBD1 matching 7 bases. V was clipped by 9 bases and J by 7 bases; unmatched bases: 6. Germline CDR1 and CDR2: MNHEY and SVGAGI. The CDR3 is made up of 13 amino acids. The CDR3 protein is CARAGQTNSPLHF. CDR3 DNA sequence: TGTGCCAGGGCGGGACAGACCAATTCACCCCTCCACTTT.

The chain combines TRBV6-5 with TRBJ1-2; D unclear. V was pared by 8 bases and J by 7 bases, with 20 bases between. There are 14 residues in the CDR3. From germline, CDR1 is MNHEY and CDR2 SVGAGI. The CDR3: CASVTPLNFGGYTF. The CDR3 nucleotides are TGTGCCAGCGTTACTCCCCTGAATTTTGGTGGCTACACCTTC.

The chain couples TRBV2 to TRBJ2-2, with D possibly being TRBD1 or TRBD2 (5 bases each). Germline CDR1 reads SNHLY; CDR2 reads FYNNEI. V shed 3 bases and J shed 6 bases, with 14 bases lying between them. This CDR3 comprises 15 residues. CDR3 amino acids: CASSEGDVSPGELFF. The DNA of the CDR3 is TGTGCCAGCAGTGAGGGGGACGTAAGCCCCGGGGAGCTGTTTTTT.

V and J are TRBV11-2 and TRBJ2-1; no reliable D call. The ends were cut back, 8 bases at V and 0 bases at J, with 14 bases in the middle. CDR1 and CDR2 (germline): SGHAT, FQNNGV. CDR3 length: 15 amino acids. The CDR3 reads CASGIGSSSYNEQFF. The CDR3 nucleotides read TGTGCCAGCGGAATTGGCAGTAGCTCCTACAATGAGCAGTTCTTC.

The chain couples TRBV3-1 (or the pseudogene TRBV3-2) to TRBJ2-5, with a weak D call TRBD2 (6 bases). V was pared by 3 bases and J by 5 bases, with 13 bases between. This CDR3 has 14 residues. Germline V CDR1 and CDR2: LGHDT, YNNKEL (reference sequence). CDR3 coding DNA: TGTGCCAGCAGCCACGGGACTGGAGGGGAGACCCAGTACTTC. It translates to CASSHGTGGETQYF.

The rearrangement joins TRBV7-9 to TRBJ1-3; D is uncertain. V lost 5 bases and J lost 2, with 10 bases in between. The germline CDR1 and CDR2 sequences are SEHNR and FQNEAQ (reference sequence). The CDR3 loop spans 14 amino acids. The CDR3 DNA reads as TGTGCCAGCAGCCCCGGTGGGGCTGGAAACACCATATATTTT. Translated, it gives CASSPGGAGNTIYF.

The chain joins TRBV28 to TRBJ1-1, with D perhaps TRBD1 (6 bases). Per the germline V gene, CDR1 is MDHEN and CDR2 is SYDVKM. The CDR3 is 16 amino acids. V lost 6 bases to trimming and J lost 5 bases, with 22 bases between them. Here the CDR3 reads CASSLWGAGMRTEAFF. As DNA, the CDR3 is TGTGCCAGCAGCCTTTGGGGGGCAGGGATGAGAACTGAAGCTTTCTTT.

The genes are TRBV2 and TRBJ1-4; D unresolved. Trimming removed 8 bases at V and 0 bases at J, with 10 bases between. CDR1 and CDR2 from the germline V gene are SNHLY and FYNNEI. The CDR3 extends over 14 amino acids. Here the CDR3 reads CASVDGTTNEKLFF. The CDR3 DNA is TGTGCCAGCGTGGACGGTACAACTAATGAAAAACTGTTTTTT.

In DNA form, the CDR3 reads TGCGCCAGCAGCCAAGATCCGGGCTCGCCGGGCGAGCAGTACTTC. Encoded protein: CASSQDPGSPGEQYF. V gene TRBV4-1 combines with J gene TRBJ2-7; D gene unclear. This CDR3 contains 15 residues. Germline CDR1 and CDR2: MGHRA and YSYEKL. V lost 0 bases and J 6 bases, leaving 15 bases between the germline ends.

The chain recombines TRBV19 with TRBJ1-5; weak D call: TRBD1 (6 bases). Germline V gives CDR1 LNHDA, CDR2 SQIVND (reference sequence). V was pared by 3 bases and J by 4 bases, with 13 bases between. This CDR3 comprises 15 residues. The CDR3 region has the DNA TGTGCCAGTAGTATGGTGGGGGCTGGGAATCAGCCCCAGCATTTT. This translates into CASSMVGAGNQPQHF.

The chain uses TRBV19 and TRBJ1-2; TRBD1 is a possible D gene (6 bases). The CDR3 has 12 amino acids. Germline CDR1 reads LNHDA; CDR2 reads SQIVND (reference sequence). V lost 5 bases and J 5 bases, leaving 9 bases between the germline ends. The CDR3: CASSDQGYGYTF. CDR3 nucleotide sequence: TGTGCCAGTAGTGACCAGGGGTATGGCTACACCTTC.

The V call is TRBV5-1, the J call TRBJ1-6; D not certain. The CDR3 consists of 12 residues. V was shortened by 5 bases and J by 7 bases, with 7 bases between the two germline ends. Germline V CDR1 and CDR2: SGHRS, YFSETQ. This CDR3 is CASSSENSPLHF. The DNA for the CDR3 is TGCGCCAGCAGTTCCGAGAATTCACCCCTCCACTTT. Drawing the rest from reference TRBV5-1 and TRBJ1-6, the complete variable domain is KAGVTQTPRYLIKTRGQQVTLSCSPISGHRSVSWYQQTPGQGLQFLFEYFSETQRNKGNFPGRFSGRQFSNSRSEMNVSTLELGDSALYLCASSSENSPLHFGNGTRLTVT.

This chain connects TRBV4-1 to TRBJ2-1, with D possibly TRBD1 on 5 matching bases. This CDR3 is 14 amino acids long. Trimming took 4 bases from V and 4 from J, leaving 11 bases between them. CDR1 and CDR2 (germline): MGHRA, YSYEKL. The CDR3 region has the DNA TGCGCCAGCAGCCTACTTGGACAATACAATGAGCAGTTCTTC. It encodes CASSLLGQYNEQFF.

The genes are TRBV4-2 and TRBJ1-6; TRBD1 might be the D (5 bases). Trimming shortened V by 1 base and J by 3 bases, and 10 bases separated the two germline ends. Per germline, CDR1 LGHNA and CDR2 YNFKEQ. This CDR3 region has 16 residues. This chain's CDR3 is CASSQGQSYYNSPLHF. The CDR3, as DNA: TGTGCCAGCAGCCAAGGACAGTCTTACTATAATTCACCCCTCCACTTT.

The chain links TRBV6-5 to TRBJ1-2; D possibly corresponds to TRBD1 (5 bases). Trimming pared 4 bases from V and 8 bases from J, leaving 20 bases between. Per the germline V gene, CDR1 is MNHEY and CDR2 is SVGAGI. The CDR3 sequence is 15 residues long. The CDR3 region is CASSWGSGTANGYTF. As DNA, the CDR3 is TGTGCCAGCAGTTGGGGGTCGGGGACCGCGAACGGCTACACCTTC.

The V call is TRBV7-9, the J call TRBJ1-2; TRBD1 might be the D (5 bases). Germline V gives CDR1 SEHNR, CDR2 FQNEAQ (reference sequence). There are 12 residues in the CDR3. V shed 3 bases and J shed 6 bases, with 8 bases lying between them. CDR3 DNA: TGTGCCAGCAGCTTGGGGGGGAATGGCTACACCTTC. Amino acid sequence: CASSLGGNGYTF.

The rearrangement links TRBV6-5 to TRBJ2-5; 12 nucleotides match TRBD2. Losses at the gene ends were 4 bases for V and 6 bases for J; bases not matched to a gene: 6. CDR3 length equals 15 residues. Germline V CDR1 and CDR2: MNHEY, SVGAGI. Here the CDR3 reads CASSSPTSGSKTQYF. The CDR3 DNA reads TGTGCCAGCAGTTCCCCGACTAGCGGGAGTAAGACCCAGTACTTC.

The rearrangement links TRBV5-1 to TRBJ2-7; no reliable D call. Germline V CDR1 and CDR2: SGHRS, YFSETQ. Trimming took 6 bases from V and 0 from J, leaving 10 bases between them. There are 13 residues in the CDR3. Written as DNA, the CDR3 is TGCGCCAGCAATAGGGCCGACTCCTACGAGCAGTACTTC. Encoded protein: CASNRADSYEQYF.

The chain links TRBV4-1 to TRBJ1-4, with D unresolved. Trimming shortened V by 4 bases and J by 7 bases, and 16 bases separated the two germline ends. The CDR3 has 15 amino acids. Germline values: CDR1 MGHRA, CDR2 YSYEKL. CDR3 sequence (DNA): TGCGCCAGCAGCCTAGAGCAGGCGCCGGGTGAAAAACTGTTTTTT. Its translation: CASSLEQAPGEKLFF.

The chain has TRBV18 and TRBJ2-4; tentatively, D is TRBD2 (6 bases). The CDR3 runs 16 residues. V lost 3 bases to trimming and J lost 7 bases, with 19 bases between them. CDR1 and CDR2 (germline): KGHSH, LQKENI. Here the CDR3 DNA reads TGTGCCAGCTCACCGGAGGCCGGGACTCCCGGCAACATTCAGTACTTC. It translates to CASSPEAGTPGNIQYF.

Only one count was recorded for this clone. CDR3 protein: CASSLGTGGSYTF. The CDR3 coding sequence is TGTGCCAGCAGCTTAGGTACAGGGGGAAGCTACACCTTC. The V and J genes are TRBV11-2 and TRBJ1-2, with TRBD1 matching 8 bases. The CDR3 spans 13 residues. The germline gives CDR1 SGHAT, CDR2 FQNNGV. Losses at the gene ends were 1 base for V and 9 bases for J; bases not matched to a gene: 4.

This clone was observed a handful of times. The chain has TRBV6-1 and TRBJ1-5; the D gene is possibly TRBD1 (6 bases). This CDR3 spans 13 amino acids. Germline CDR1 and CDR2: MNHNS and SASEGT. Trimming shortened V by 1 base and J by 11 bases, and 12 bases separated the two germline ends. For the CDR3, the DNA is TGTGCCAGCAGTGAAGTTTCGGGGGCGACCCAGCATTTT. It yields the protein CASSEVSGATQHF.

The V and J genes are TRBV30 and TRBJ2-1, with 7 bases fitting TRBD2. Germline CDR1 reads GTSNPN; CDR2 reads SVGIG (reference sequence). With V trimmed by 3 bases and J by 4 bases, 3 bases remained unmatched. The CDR3 is made up of 13 amino acids. The DNA for the CDR3 is TGTGCCTGGAGGCGGGAGCCATACAATGAGCAGTTCTTC. It encodes CAWRREPYNEQFF.

The genes are TRBV19 and TRBJ1-5; a weak D match, TRBD1 (6 bases). CDR1 is LNHDA and CDR2 is SQIVND in the germline V gene (reference sequence). The CDR3 is 17 residues long. V dropped 7 bases and J dropped 0 bases, with 19 bases sitting between them. CDR3 region: CASKVGALGYSNQPQHF. CDR3 DNA sequence: TGTGCCAGTAAAGTGGGGGCCCTCGGGTATAGCAATCAGCCCCAGCATTTT.